The 3 T cell receptor beta chains below were found in one sample sequenced in a study of monozygotic twins with inflammatory bowel disease. Reanalyzing the 5' RACE reads, TCRdb keeps one entry per CDR3 protein, without DNA. The sample totals roughly 300,000 distinct CDR3 sequences. Sequenced: blood. The receptors here all came from a human donor with ulcerative colitis or Crohn's disease, or a healthy co-twin of an affected twin (not recorded which).

This clonotype is identified as large from frequency. The genes are TRBV4-1 and TRBJ1-2. Per germline, CDR1 MGHRA and CDR2 YSYEKL. The CDR3 runs 14 residues. The CDR3: CASSQELKYYGYTF.

The V gene is TRBV29-1, the J gene TRBJ2-2; TCRdb's assignment of TRBD2 cannot be checked, as there is no DNA. The CDR3 runs to 13 residues. CDR1 is SQVTM and CDR2 is ANQGSEA in the germline V gene. CDR3 in amino acids: CSVGTQNTGELFF.

V gene TRBV6-5 combines with J gene TRBJ2-3. CDR1 and CDR2 (germline): MNHEY, SVGAGI. The CDR3 extends over 13 amino acids. This CDR3 is CASSLIGADTQYF.